The clone carrying this T cell receptor (beta chain) was seen ten or more times. The target antigen is unknown. Amplified TCR beta CDR3 regions came from RNA transcripts. The TCR CDR3 first-round RT-PCR relied on the HTBI primer set. TCRdb called the multiplex PCR reads again in MiXCR, with one record for every CDR3 protein. The data show 500,000 to 650,000 distinct CDR3 sequences, 15% to 20% seen once. Germline V gene lookup returns CDR1 KGHSH and CDR2 LQKENI. The CDR3 spans 14 residues. The J segment lost 0 bases and the V segment lost 6 bases, leaving 4 bases of the junction unmatched. The data stem from a study of T cells in Graves' hyperthyroidism and ophthalmopathy. Study-level background: The initial diagnosis was the point when peripheral blood was collected, ahead of any treatment. Overall study results and limits: In the blood, most expanded thyroid clonotypes above 0.001 appeared as well.

The sample comprised blood. This TCR derives from a man between 35 and 55 years old with Graves' ophthalmopathy. V gene TRBV18 combines with J gene TRBJ2-7; TRBD2 matches 8 bases. For the CDR3, the DNA is TGTGCCAGCTCCCCCGGGACTAGCTCCTACGAGCAGTACTTC. This translates into CASSPGTSSYEQYF.